These T cell receptor beta chains were read from a single sample in a study of T cell changes during pregnancy in multiple sclerosis. Clones were read by immunoSEQ multiplex PCR, and TCRdb kept only the in-frame ones, dropping some. The data show roughly 85,000 clones, 90% to 95% seen once. Sequenced material: peripheral blood, taken in the first trimester of pregnancy. These receptors were taken from a female donor with multiple sclerosis, enrolled in a pregnancy study. Both conserved end residues are part of each CDR3. Each record gives: D gene, J gene, V gene, clone size, CDR3 protein, CDR3 DNA. D genes are given only for firm matches. Some rows mark clone size as missing; the rest say once, few, many or name a class of expanded clone.

NA TRBJ2-1 TRBV19 NA CASSMGGSAYNEQFF TGTGCCAGTAGTATGGGTGGGAGCGCCTACAATGAGCAGTTCTTC
NA TRBJ1-2 TRBV29-1 NA CSVYDSYGYTF TGCAGCGTTTACGACAGTTATGGCTACACCTTC
TRBD2 TRBJ2-7 TRBV28 NA CASSLLAGSRGFDEQYF TGTGCCAGCAGTTTACTAGCGGGATCAAGAGGATTCGACGAGCAGTACTTC
TRBD1 TRBJ1-1 TRBV7-8 NA CASSERDRVNTEAFF TGTGCCAGCAGCGAAAGGGACAGGGTAAACACTGAAGCTTTCTTT
NA TRBJ2-1 TRBV29-1 NA CSARGYNEQFF TGCAGCGCGAGGGGGTACAATGAGCAGTTCTTC
TRBD1 TRBJ1-1 TRBV7-6 NA CASSVQGATEAFF TGTGCCAGCAGCGTACAGGGGGCCACTGAAGCTTTCTTT
NA TRBJ2-7 TRBV6-5 few CASSELEGSYEQYF TGTGCCAGCAGTGAACTTGAGGGTTCCTACGAGCAGTACTTC
NA TRBJ2-5 TRBV29-1 NA CSVEPPGLRGETQYF TGCAGCGTTGAACCCCCGGGACTGCGGGGAGAGACCCAGTACTTC
TRBD1 TRBJ1-2 TRBV7-2 NA CASSLDTRQGGYGYTF TGTGCCAGCAGCTTAGACACAAGACAGGGAGGCTATGGCTACACCTTC
NA TRBJ2-7 TRBV11-2 NA CASSLGRVSYEQYF TGTGCCAGCAGCTTAGGACGGGTCTCCTACGAGCAGTACTTC
NA TRBJ2-7 TRBV27 NA CASSLTPPTEQYF TGTGCCAGCAGTTTAACTCCCCCCACGGAGCAGTACTTC
TRBD2 TRBJ2-5 TRBV6-1 NA CASSDRLAVRRETQYF TGTGCCAGCAGTGACCGACTAGCGGTCCGGCGGGAGACCCAGTACTTC
NA TRBJ1-1 TRBV5-6 NA CASSYRERGNTEAFF TGTGCCAGCAGCTACCGGGAGAGGGGTAACACTGAAGCTTTCTTT